This TCR beta chain appears in the sequencing data of a study of spatial heterogeneity in lung cancer (dated by TCRdb to the late 2010s). Looking at the study overall: More beta-chain than alpha-chain transcripts were consistently detected, likely reflecting higher beta-chain transcript abundance. A strong correlation was found between TCR transcript counts in tumor regions and a T cell transcriptional module score from matched bulk RNA-seq. In the raw uncorrected reads, each unique combination of TCR and UMI appeared more than ten times on average. In non-small cell lung cancer, the study quantitatively compared TCR alpha and beta repertoires across several tumor regions, matched nontumor lung, and blood. Nonsynonymous mutation counts, determined by whole-exome sequencing of tumor tissue, were related to TCR repertoire features. At surgery, both alpha and beta chains were TCR-sequenced in about 200 tumor regions, fewer than 85 matched nontumor lung samples and a few dozen PBMC samples. Results and caveats for the whole study, not just this receptor: Additional single-cell paired TCR alpha and beta sequencing was considered necessary to confirm, at a functional level, the hypothesis that regional TCRs recognize regional mutations. Counts of ubiquitous and regional expanded TCRs correlated with counts of ubiquitous and regional nonsynonymous mutations, respectively. TCR-seq was estimated to cover only approximately 6.6% of tumor T cells for alpha chains and approximately 13% for beta chains. The tumor nonsynonymous mutation count correlated with the number of expanded intratumoral alpha and beta TCRs.

Library preparation was by 5' RACE. The sequencer listed for this sample is NextSeq 500. The TCR library protocol attached a unique molecular identifier to each TCR cDNA molecule to allow correction of PCR and sequencing errors. From the authors' description of their analysis: TCR identification, UMI-based error correction and CDR3 extraction were all carried out with Decombinator tools. Expanded TCRs were defined as those above a frequency of 2 per 1,000, corresponding to the top 1% of the tumor frequency distribution. Expanded tumor TCRs were classed as regional if statistically deemed absent (corrected P<0.05) from at least one tumor region, otherwise ubiquitous. Each repertoire was subsampled 100 times to 5,000 TCRs, after which Renyi diversity was computed with the R vegan package. CDR3 similarity networks were constructed using string-kernel similarity of amino acid triplets, with links drawn between CDR3s whose pairwise similarity was above 0.82. The raw public data were reprocessed by TCRdb itself: fastp quality trimming at Q25, MiXCR clonotype calling, in-frame beta chains only. CDR3 protein sequences are deduplicated, and each keeps its most common genes and DNA. The V and J calls follow TCRdb's processing rather than the paper's. The sample contains under 14,000 distinct CDR3 sequences, about 7.4% of them found a single time. The top ten hold around a fifth of the sample.

Taking its sample share into account, this clonotype is medium-sized (0.01 to 0.1%). This receptor's antigen is unknown. No much larger clonotype is one base removed from it; base qualities were not supplied. The time point label on this specimen signifies: sample taken at primary tumor resection. The donors were approximately 70 patients from the lung TRACERx cohort who had early-stage, untreated non-small cell lung cancer. For TCR sequencing, whole RNA was extracted from tumor and nontumor lung tissue, or from cryopreserved PBMC samples, and no cell sorting was done. A patient was chosen for TCR sequencing only when enough RNA was available from at least two tumor regions. Before selection, tumor and adjacent nontumor lung specimens were reviewed by a lung pathologist. A distance of 12 bases separates the germline ends of V and J, which lose 7 bases and 3 bases respectively. The CDR3 sequence holds 13 residues, the cysteine and phenylalanine included. Only the CDR3 DNA is retained, 39 bases long and in frame from the first base. The germline V gene supplies CDR1 SGHAT and CDR2 FQNNGV.

The sequence came from a female donor with early-stage non-small cell lung cancer. The sample consisted of lung tumor tissue, taken at surgery. This receptor chain uses TRBV11-2 and TRBJ1-1, with an unclear D gene assignment. Here the CDR3 is given as CASTLLSDTEAFF. The DNA sequence is given as TGTGCCAGCACCCTATTATCAGACACTGAAGCTTTCTTT.